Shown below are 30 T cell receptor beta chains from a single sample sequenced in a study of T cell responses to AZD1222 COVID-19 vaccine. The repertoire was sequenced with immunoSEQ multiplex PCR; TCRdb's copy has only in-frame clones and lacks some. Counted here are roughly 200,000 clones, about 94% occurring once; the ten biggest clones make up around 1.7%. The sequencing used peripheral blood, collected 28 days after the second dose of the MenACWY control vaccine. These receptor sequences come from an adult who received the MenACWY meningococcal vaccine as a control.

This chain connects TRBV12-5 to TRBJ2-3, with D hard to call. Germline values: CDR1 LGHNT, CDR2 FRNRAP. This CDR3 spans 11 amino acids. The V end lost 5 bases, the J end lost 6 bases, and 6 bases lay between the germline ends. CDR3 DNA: TGTGCTAGTGGTCCCCGGGATACGCAGTATTTT. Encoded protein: CASGPRDTQYF.

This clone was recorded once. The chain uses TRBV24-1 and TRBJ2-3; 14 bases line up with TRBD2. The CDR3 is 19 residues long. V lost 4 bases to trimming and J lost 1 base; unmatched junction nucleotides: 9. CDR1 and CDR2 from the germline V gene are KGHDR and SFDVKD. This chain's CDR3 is CATSDPTSGGARGTDTQYF. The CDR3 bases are TGTGCCACCAGTGACCCGACTAGCGGGGGGGCTCGTGGCACAGATACGCAGTATTTT.

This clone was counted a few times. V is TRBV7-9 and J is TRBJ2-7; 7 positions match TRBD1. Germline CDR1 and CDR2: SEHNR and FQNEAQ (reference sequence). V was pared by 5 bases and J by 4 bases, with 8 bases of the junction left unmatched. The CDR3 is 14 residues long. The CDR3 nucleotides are TGTGCCAGCAGCCCAGAGGGGGCGCTTTACGAGCAGTACTTC. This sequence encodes CASSPEGALYEQYF. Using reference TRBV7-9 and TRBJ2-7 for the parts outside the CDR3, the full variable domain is DTGVSQNPRHKITKRGQNVTFRCDPISEHNRLYWYRQTLGQGPEFLTYFQNEAQLEKSRLLSDRFSAERPKGSFSTLEIQRTEQGDSAMYLCASSPEGALYEQYFGPGTRLTVT.

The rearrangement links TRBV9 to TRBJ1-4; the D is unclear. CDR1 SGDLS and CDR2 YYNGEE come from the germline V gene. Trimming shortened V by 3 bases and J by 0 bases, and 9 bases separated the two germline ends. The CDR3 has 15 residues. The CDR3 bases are TGTGCCAGCAGCGCGTCGGGAGCAACTAATGAAAAACTGTTTTTT. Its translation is CASSASGATNEKLFF.

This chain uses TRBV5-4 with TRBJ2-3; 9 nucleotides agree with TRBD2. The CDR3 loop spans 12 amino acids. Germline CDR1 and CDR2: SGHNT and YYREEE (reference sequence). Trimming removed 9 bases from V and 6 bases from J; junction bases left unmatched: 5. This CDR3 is CATASGVDTQYF. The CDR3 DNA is TGTGCCACCGCTAGCGGGGTGGATACGCAGTATTTT.

The CDR3 region is CASSIRQGAEQYF. The CDR3 bases are TGTGCCAGTAGTATAAGACAGGGCGCCGAGCAGTACTTC. The chain links TRBV19 to TRBJ2-7; 7 bases fit TRBD1. The CDR3 totals 13 residues. Trimming removed 2 bases from V and 6 bases from J; junction bases left unmatched: 4. Germline V gene lookup returns CDR1 LNHDA and CDR2 SQIVND (reference sequence).

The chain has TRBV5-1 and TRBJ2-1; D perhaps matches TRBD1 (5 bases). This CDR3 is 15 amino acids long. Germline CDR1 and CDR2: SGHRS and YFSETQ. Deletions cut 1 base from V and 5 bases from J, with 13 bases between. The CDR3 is CASSLSQGLNNEQFF. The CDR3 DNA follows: TGCGCCAGCAGCTTGTCCCAGGGCCTAAACAATGAGCAGTTCTTC.

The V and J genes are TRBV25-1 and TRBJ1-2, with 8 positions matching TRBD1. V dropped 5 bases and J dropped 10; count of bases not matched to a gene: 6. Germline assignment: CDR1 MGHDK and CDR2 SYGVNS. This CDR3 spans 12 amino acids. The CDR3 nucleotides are TGTGCCAGCAGTACCGGACAGGGTTACTACACCTTC. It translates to CASSTGQGYYTF.

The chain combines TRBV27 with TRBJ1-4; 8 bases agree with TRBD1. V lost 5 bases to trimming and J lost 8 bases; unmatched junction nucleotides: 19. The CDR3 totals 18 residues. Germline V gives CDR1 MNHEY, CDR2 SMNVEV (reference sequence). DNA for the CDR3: TGTGCCAGCAGTCTCGGCCTGTCTTCCGGGACAGGTGCCGAAAAACTGTTTTTT. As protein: CASSLGLSSGTGAEKLFF.

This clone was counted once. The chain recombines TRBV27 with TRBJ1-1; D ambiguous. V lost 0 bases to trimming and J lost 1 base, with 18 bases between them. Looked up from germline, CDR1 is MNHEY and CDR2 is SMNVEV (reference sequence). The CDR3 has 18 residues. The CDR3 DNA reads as TGTGCCAGCAGTTTATCGCAGTTGGTTCCCAGGCCGAACACTGAAGCTTTCTTT. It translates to CASSLSQLVPRPNTEAFF.

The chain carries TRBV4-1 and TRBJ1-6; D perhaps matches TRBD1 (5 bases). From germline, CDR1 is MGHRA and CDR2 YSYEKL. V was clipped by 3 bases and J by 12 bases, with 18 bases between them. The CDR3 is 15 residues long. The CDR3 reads CASSQRSLPGLPLHF. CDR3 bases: TGCGCCAGCAGCCAGCGCTCCCTCCCGGGACTACCCCTCCACTTT.

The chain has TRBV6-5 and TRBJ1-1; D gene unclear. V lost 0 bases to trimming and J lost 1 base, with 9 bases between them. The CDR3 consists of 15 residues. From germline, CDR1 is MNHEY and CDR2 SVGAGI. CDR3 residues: CASSYSDIPNTEAFF. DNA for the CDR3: TGTGCCAGCAGTTACTCCGACATACCGAACACTGAAGCTTTCTTT.

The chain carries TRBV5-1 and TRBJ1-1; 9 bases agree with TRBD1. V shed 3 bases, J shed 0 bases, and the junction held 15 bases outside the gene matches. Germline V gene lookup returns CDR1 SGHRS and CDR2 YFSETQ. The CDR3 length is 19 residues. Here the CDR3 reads CASSSGLRGQGILNTEAFF. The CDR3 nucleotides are TGCGCCAGCAGCTCCGGGTTGAGGGGACAGGGAATCCTGAACACTGAAGCTTTCTTT. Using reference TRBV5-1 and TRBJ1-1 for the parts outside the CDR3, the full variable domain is KAGVTQTPRYLIKTRGQQVTLSCSPISGHRSVSWYQQTPGQGLQFLFEYFSETQRNKGNFPGRFSGRQFSNSRSEMNVSTLELGDSALYLCASSSGLRGQGILNTEAFFGQGTRLTVV.

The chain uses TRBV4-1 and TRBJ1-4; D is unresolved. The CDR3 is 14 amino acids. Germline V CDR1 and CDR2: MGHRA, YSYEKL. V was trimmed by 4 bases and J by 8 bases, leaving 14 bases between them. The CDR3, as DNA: TGCGCCAGCAGCCCCGCCCTCCCCACCGAAAAACTGTTTTTT. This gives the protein CASSPALPTEKLFF.

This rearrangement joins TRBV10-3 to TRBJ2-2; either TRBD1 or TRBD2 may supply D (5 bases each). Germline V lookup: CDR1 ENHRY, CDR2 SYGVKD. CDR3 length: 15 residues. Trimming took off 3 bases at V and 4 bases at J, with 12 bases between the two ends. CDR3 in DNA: TGTGCCATCAGTGAACTGGGGGTGGGCACCGGGGAGCTGTTTTTT. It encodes CAISELGVGTGELFF.

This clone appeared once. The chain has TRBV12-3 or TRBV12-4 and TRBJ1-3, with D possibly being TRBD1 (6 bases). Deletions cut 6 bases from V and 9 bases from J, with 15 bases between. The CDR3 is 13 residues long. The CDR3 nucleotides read TGTGCCAGCAGGCCTGGGGGCGCCCCCACCATATATTTT. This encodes CASRPGGAPTIYF.

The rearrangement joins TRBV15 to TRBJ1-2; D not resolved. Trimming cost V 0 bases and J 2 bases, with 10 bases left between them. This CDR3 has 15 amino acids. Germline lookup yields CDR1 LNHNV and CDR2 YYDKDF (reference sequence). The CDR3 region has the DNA TGTGCCACCAGCAGAGAGGTGGAAGAAAACTATGGCTACACCTTC. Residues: CATSREVEENYGYTF.

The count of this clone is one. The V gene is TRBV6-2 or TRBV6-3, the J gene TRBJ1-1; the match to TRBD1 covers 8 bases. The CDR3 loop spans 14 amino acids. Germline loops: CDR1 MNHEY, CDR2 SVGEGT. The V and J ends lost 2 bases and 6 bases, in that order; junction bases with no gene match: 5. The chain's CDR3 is CASSYGQGAAEAFF. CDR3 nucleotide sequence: TGTGCCAGCAGTTACGGGCAGGGGGCCGCTGAAGCTTTCTTT.

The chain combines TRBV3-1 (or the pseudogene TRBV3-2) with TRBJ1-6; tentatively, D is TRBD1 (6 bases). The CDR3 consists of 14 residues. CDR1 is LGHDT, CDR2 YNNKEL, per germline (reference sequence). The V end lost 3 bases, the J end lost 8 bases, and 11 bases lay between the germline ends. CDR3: CASSQGTYYSPLHF. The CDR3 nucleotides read TGTGCCAGCAGCCAGGGGACATACTATTCACCCCTCCACTTT.

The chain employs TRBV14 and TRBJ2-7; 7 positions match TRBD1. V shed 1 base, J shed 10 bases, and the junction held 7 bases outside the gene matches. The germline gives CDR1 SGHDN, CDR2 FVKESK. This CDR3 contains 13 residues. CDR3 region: CASSQGQGSFQYF. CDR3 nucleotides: TGTGCCAGCAGCCAAGGACAGGGATCTTTCCAGTACTTC. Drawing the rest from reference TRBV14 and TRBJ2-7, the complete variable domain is EAGVTQFPSHSVIEKGQTVTLRCDPISGHDNLYWYRRVMGKEIKFLLHFVKESKQDESGMPNNRFLAERTGGTYSTLKVQPAELEDSGVYFCASSQGQGSFQYFGPGTRLTVT.

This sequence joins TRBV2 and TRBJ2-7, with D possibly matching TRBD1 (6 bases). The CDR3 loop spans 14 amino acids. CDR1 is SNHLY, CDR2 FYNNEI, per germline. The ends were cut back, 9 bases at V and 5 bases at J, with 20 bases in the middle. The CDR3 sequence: CASLKGVGTHEQYF. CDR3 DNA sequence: TGTGCCAGTCTAAAGGGGGTTGGAACCCACGAGCAGTACTTC.

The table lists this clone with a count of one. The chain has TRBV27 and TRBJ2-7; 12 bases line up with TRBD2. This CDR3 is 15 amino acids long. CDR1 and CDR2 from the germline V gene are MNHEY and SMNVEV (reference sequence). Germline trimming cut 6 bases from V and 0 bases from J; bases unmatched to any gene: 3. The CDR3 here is CASRGTSGFSYEQYF. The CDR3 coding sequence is TGTGCCAGCAGAGGGACTAGCGGGTTCTCCTACGAGCAGTACTTC.

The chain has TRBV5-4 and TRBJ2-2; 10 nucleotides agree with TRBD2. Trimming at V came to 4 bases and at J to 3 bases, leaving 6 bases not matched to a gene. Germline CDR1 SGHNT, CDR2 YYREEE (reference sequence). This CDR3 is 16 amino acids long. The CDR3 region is CASSPTGLADTGELFF. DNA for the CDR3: TGTGCCAGCAGCCCGACCGGACTAGCGGACACCGGGGAGCTGTTTTTT.

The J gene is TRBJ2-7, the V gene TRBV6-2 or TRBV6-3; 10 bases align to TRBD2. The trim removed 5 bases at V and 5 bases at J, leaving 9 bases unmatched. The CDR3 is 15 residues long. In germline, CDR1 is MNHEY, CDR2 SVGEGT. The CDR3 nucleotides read TGTGCCAGCAGTCCCACCTTAGCGGGGGGCCACGAGCAGTACTTC. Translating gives CASSPTLAGGHEQYF.

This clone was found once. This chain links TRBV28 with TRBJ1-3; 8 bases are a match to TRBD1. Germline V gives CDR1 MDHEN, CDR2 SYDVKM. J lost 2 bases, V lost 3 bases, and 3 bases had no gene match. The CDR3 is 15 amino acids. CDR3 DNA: TGTGCCAGCAGTTTGCCGGGACAGGCTGGAAACACCATATATTTT. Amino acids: CASSLPGQAGNTIYF.

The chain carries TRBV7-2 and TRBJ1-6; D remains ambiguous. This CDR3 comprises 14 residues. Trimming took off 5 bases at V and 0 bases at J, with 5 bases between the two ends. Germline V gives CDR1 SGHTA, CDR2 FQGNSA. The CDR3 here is CASSEGSYNSPLHF. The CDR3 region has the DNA TGTGCCAGCAGCGAGGGCTCCTATAATTCACCCCTCCACTTT.

The CDR3 nucleotides are TGTGCCTGGAGTCCACTGGGACAGGGCGATGGCTACACCTTC. Its protein product is CAWSPLGQGDGYTF. This sequence joins TRBV30 and TRBJ1-2; 9 bases line up with TRBD1. The germline V gene encodes CDR1 GTSNPN and CDR2 SVGIG (reference sequence). V was clipped by 2 bases and J by 6 bases; unmatched bases: 7. CDR3 length: 14 amino acids.

The CDR3 sequence: CASGLTGPAGNTIYF. DNA of the CDR3: TGTGCTAGTGGCCTGACAGGGCCCGCTGGAAACACCATATATTTT. This chain uses TRBV12-5 with TRBJ1-3; 7 bases agree with TRBD1. The V gene end was trimmed by 6 bases and the J gene end by 2 bases; junction bases not matched to a gene: 7. The CDR3 sequence is 15 residues long. CDR1 LGHNT and CDR2 FRNRAP come from the germline V gene. The variable domain in full, with the rest retrieved from reference TRBV12-5 and TRBJ1-3, is DARVTQTPRHKVTEMGQEVTMRCQPILGHNTVFWYRQTMMQGLELLAYFRNRAPLDDSGMPKDRFSAEMPDATLATLKIQPSEPRDSAVYFCASGLTGPAGNTIYFGEGSWLTVV.

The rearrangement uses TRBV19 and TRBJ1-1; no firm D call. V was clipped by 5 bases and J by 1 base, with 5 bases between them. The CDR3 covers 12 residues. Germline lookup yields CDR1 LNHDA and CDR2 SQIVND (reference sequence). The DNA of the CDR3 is TGTGCCAGTAGTCGGGAGAACACTGAAGCTTTCTTT. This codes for CASSRENTEAFF. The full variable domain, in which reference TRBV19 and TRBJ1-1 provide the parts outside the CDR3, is DGGITQSPKYLFRKEGQNVTLSCEQNLNHDAMYWYRQDPGQGLRLIYYSQIVNDFQKGDIAEGYSVSREKKESFPLTVTSAQKNPTAFYLCASSRENTEAFFGQGTRLTVV.

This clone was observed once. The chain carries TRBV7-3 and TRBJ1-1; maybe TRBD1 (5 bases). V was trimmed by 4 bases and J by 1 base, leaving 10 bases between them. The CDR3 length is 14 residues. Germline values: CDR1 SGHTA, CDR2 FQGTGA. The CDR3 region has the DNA TGTGCCAGCAGCTCCGGGGCTAGGAACACTGAAGCTTTCTTT. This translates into CASSSGARNTEAFF. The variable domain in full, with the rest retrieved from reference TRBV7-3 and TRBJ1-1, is GAGVSQTPSNKVTEKGKYVELRCDPISGHTALYWYRQSLGQGPEFLIYFQGTGAADDSGLPNDRFFAVRPEGSVSTLKIQRTERGDSAVYLCASSSGARNTEAFFGQGTRLTVV.